The entry that follows covers one TCR beta chain sequence. The antigen is undetermined. A junction end diverges from the germline sequence, so it may reflect a read error. PCR involved 60 Vbeta and 13 Jbeta primers. Generated by immunoSEQ multiplex PCR, the TCRdb table keeps only in-frame clones and is missing some. The data contain some 170,000 clones, roughly 85% of them seen just once; the ten biggest clones take up about 6.4%. Germline lookup yields CDR1 MNHNY and CDR2 SVGAGI (reference sequence). The CDR3 sequence is 15 residues long. The data were obtained in a study of cytomegalovirus exposure and HLA in healthy donors. General study points: An analysis was carried out later, and it reportedly showed fewer N-insertions in an Asian-associated ancestry cluster than the approximately 610-donor mean. Later analysis indicated greater clonal expansion among HLA-associated TCR beta chains than among equally common other chains. Later analysis associated a missense DCLRE1C variant with TCR beta V- and J-gene trimming.

The clonotype was recovered from a man aged 35 to 55 in good health and CMV-seropositive. This chain uses TRBV6-6 with TRBJ2-4, with D tentatively TRBD1 (5 bases). What was sequenced was PBMCs. The CDR3 spells CASSSDTLAKNSQYF. CDR3 in DNA: TGTGCCAGCAGTTCGGACACGCTGGCCAAAAACAGTCAGTACTTC.